The subject of this entry is one T cell receptor (beta chain). The junction had 8 bases not matched to a gene; V was cut back by 5 bases and J by 3 bases. Per germline, CDR1 MNHEY and CDR2 SVGAGI. CDR3 length equals 15 residues. The source of the sample is a study of blood T cell repertoires in COVID-19. Sequencing used immunoSEQ multiplex PCR; TCRdb keeps in-frame clones, though not all of them. Among 250,000 to 350,000 clones, around nine tenths were seen once, and the ten largest hold roughly 0.8%. Material: peripheral blood. The gene calls are TRBV6-5 and TRBJ2-7; 9 nucleotides align to TRBD1. This TCR was sampled from a man aged 25-45 years with acute or convalescent COVID-19. The CDR3 is CASSPSGTGFYEQYF. The CDR3 DNA is TGTGCCAGCAGTCCGTCCGGGACAGGGTTCTACGAGCAGTACTTC.